The T cell receptor beta chain under discussion was sequenced for a study of T cells after yellow fever vaccination. General study results and limits: A large majority of primary-vaccination clones showed up again after the booster (approximately 95% CD4, 85% to 90% CD8).

TCRdb reprocessed the 5' RACE reads with MiXCR, giving one entry per CDR3 protein. Among around 320,000 distinct CDR3 sequences listed, roughly a tenth were seen once. In its sample, this clonotype was seen a few times. The antigen remains undetermined. The V gene end was trimmed by 4 bases and the J gene end by 3 bases; junction bases not matched to a gene: 5. This CDR3 is built from 14 residues. The germline gives CDR1 LGHDT, CDR2 YNNKEL (reference sequence). The receptor comes from a man between 18 and 35 years old who received the YFV17D yellow fever vaccine. The chain carries TRBV3-1 and TRBJ2-7, with 8 bases aligning to TRBD2. Specimen: CD4+ T cells sorted from PBMCs, collected 45 days after the yellow fever booster vaccination. The CDR3, as DNA: TGTGCCAGCAGCCTATTAAGCGGGAGCTACGAGCAGTACTTC. Translating gives CASSLLSGSYEQYF.